These 21 T cell receptor beta chains were sequenced from one sample in a study of T cell responses to AZD1222 COVID-19 vaccine. Method: immunoSEQ multiplex PCR; TCRdb's copy keeps in-frame clones and lacks some. The sample has 75,000 to 100,000 clones, 75% to 90% seen once. The sequenced sample was peripheral blood, obtained on day 0 of AZD1222 vaccination. The receptors were sampled from an adult in good health.

V gene TRBV9 combines with J gene TRBJ1-2; D might be TRBD1 (6 bases). The CDR3 length is 12 residues. Germline V gene lookup returns CDR1 SGDLS and CDR2 YYNGEE. V lost 3 bases, J lost 8 bases, and 11 bases lay in between. The CDR3 DNA is TGTGCCAGCAGCGGGGGGGCGCGAGGCTACACCTTC. Translation: CASSGGARGYTF.

The chain uses TRBV9 and TRBJ1-6; D ambiguous. CDR1 SGDLS and CDR2 YYNGEE come from the germline V gene. The CDR3 is made up of 13 amino acids. Trimming cost V 0 bases and J 11 bases, with 9 bases left between them. The CDR3 spells CASSVDLDPPLHF. The CDR3 nucleotides read TGTGCCAGCAGCGTAGATCTCGACCCACCCCTCCACTTT.

The chain has TRBV25-1 and TRBJ2-1; TRBD2 matches 9 bases. Germline V gene sequence: CDR1 MGHDK, CDR2 SYGVNS. The V and J ends lost 9 bases and 3 bases, in that order; junction bases with no gene match: 9. This CDR3 has 15 amino acids. CDR3 bases: TGTGCCAGAAATTCGGGACTAGCTTTCTACAATGAGCAGTTCTTC. Protein: CARNSGLAFYNEQFF.

The V and J genes are TRBV20-1 and TRBJ2-3, with a possible D match to TRBD1 (6 bases). V gave up 3 bases and J gave up 1 base, with 8 bases separating them. The CDR3 spans 13 residues. CDR1 and CDR2 from the germline V gene are DFQATT and SNEGSKA (reference sequence). The CDR3 DNA reads TGCAGTGCTAGTCCAGGGGGCACAGATACGCAGTATTTT. Amino acids: CSASPGGTDTQYF.

CDR3 loop: CSIGTPRREQYF. The CDR3 DNA reads TGCAGCATCGGGACTCCCAGACGGGAGCAGTACTTC. This rearrangement joins TRBV29-1 to TRBJ2-7; possible D gene TRBD2, 6 bases. V was clipped by 8 bases and J by 7 bases, with 18 bases between them. Germline CDR1 reads SQVTM; CDR2 reads ANQGSEA. This CDR3 has 12 amino acids.

V is TRBV28 and J is TRBJ2-6; D might be TRBD1 (6 bases). The CDR3 extends over 16 amino acids. Trimming removed 6 bases at V and 0 bases at J, with 12 bases between. In germline, CDR1 is MDHEN, CDR2 SYDVKM. CDR3 in DNA: TGTGCCAGCAGCCTAACCAGGGGCTCTGGGGCCAACGTCCTGACTTTC. This encodes CASSLTRGSGANVLTF.

The chain combines TRBV6-1 with TRBJ2-7; possibly TRBD1 or TRBD2 for D (5 bases each). The CDR3 totals 12 residues. CDR1 and CDR2 (germline): MNHNS, SASEGT. With 3 bases removed from V and 4 bases from J, the gap between germline ends came to 7 bases. DNA for the CDR3: TGTGCCAGCAGTGAGGGGGTATACGAGCAGTACTTC. Its protein is CASSEGVYEQYF.

The chain joins TRBV6-6 to TRBJ2-1; D may be TRBD1 or TRBD2 (5 bases each). This CDR3 spans 14 amino acids. CDR1 and CDR2 (germline): MNHNY, SVGAGI (reference sequence). Trimming left V 2 bases short and J 9 bases short, with 14 bases between. CDR3 residues: CASSYRGEGGEQFF. CDR3 coding DNA: TGTGCCAGCAGTTACAGAGGGGAAGGTGGTGAGCAGTTCTTC.

The V and J genes are TRBV15 and TRBJ1-2; D may be TRBD1 (5 bases). Germline V gene data show CDR1 as LNHNV and CDR2 as YYDKDF (reference sequence). Between the trimmed V and J ends, which lost 0 bases and 3 bases, there was a span of 8 bases. The CDR3 loop spans 14 amino acids. In DNA, the CDR3 is TGTGCCACCAGCAGAGACAGGGTAGACTATGGCTACACCTTC. Residues: CATSRDRVDYGYTF.

This sequence joins TRBV10-3 and TRBJ2-1, with D perhaps assigned TRBD1 or TRBD2 (6 bases each). V lost 7 bases to trimming and J lost 5 bases, with 15 bases between them. The CDR3 sequence is 14 residues long. Per the germline V gene, CDR1 is ENHRY and CDR2 is SYGVKD. The chain's CDR3 is CAIKGGGGNNEQFF. For the CDR3, the DNA is TGTGCCATCAAAGGGGGAGGCGGGAACAATGAGCAGTTCTTC.

The chain combines TRBV10-3 with TRBJ2-1; 8 bases map to TRBD2. CDR1 is ENHRY, CDR2 SYGVKD, per germline. The ends lost 0 bases at V and 6 bases at J; junction bases unmatched: 7. This CDR3 region has 16 residues. In DNA, the CDR3 is TGTGCCATCAGTGAGTCAACGGGGGGGAATATCAATGAGCAGTTCTTC. Its translation is CAISESTGGNINEQFF.

The rearrangement joins TRBV3-1 (or the pseudogene TRBV3-2) to TRBJ2-5, with D perhaps matching TRBD1 (6 bases). The V end was cut by 2 bases, the J end by 3 bases, with 13 bases between. Germline CDR1 is LGHDT and CDR2 is YNNKEL (reference sequence). The CDR3 contains 15 residues. CDR3 DNA sequence: TGTGCCAGCAGCCAACTAGGACAGAAAGAAGAGACCCAGTACTTC. It yields the protein CASSQLGQKEETQYF.

The chain carries TRBV19 and TRBJ2-3; D call uncertain. The germline V and J ends were trimmed by 5 bases and 0 bases, with 9 bases remaining between them. Germline-derived CDR1 and CDR2 are LNHDA and SQIVND (reference sequence). CDR3 length: 14 amino acids. CDR3 DNA sequence: TGTGCCAGTAGTTTGGCGACTAGCACAGATACGCAGTATTTT. It codes for CASSLATSTDTQYF.

V gene TRBV7-3 combines with J gene TRBJ2-6; maybe TRBD1 (6 bases). The CDR3 contains 17 residues. The V gene lost 4 bases and the J gene lost 1 base, with 14 bases spanning the gap. CDR1 is SGHTA and CDR2 is FQGTGA in the germline V gene. This CDR3 reads CASSSGQIVSGANVLTF. The CDR3 nucleotides are TGTGCCAGCAGCTCCGGACAGATAGTTTCTGGGGCCAACGTCCTGACTTTC. Full variable domain (missing parts from reference TRBV7-3 and TRBJ2-6): GAGVSQTPSNKVTEKGKYVELRCDPISGHTALYWYRQSLGQGPEFLIYFQGTGAADDSGLPNDRFFAVRPEGSVSTLKIQRTERGDSAVYLCASSSGQIVSGANVLTFGAGSRLTVL.

This chain joins TRBV2 and TRBJ2-3, with D possibly matching TRBD1 (6 bases). The ends were cut back, 10 bases at V and 0 bases at J, with 14 bases in the middle. CDR1 is SNHLY, CDR2 FYNNEI, per germline. The length of the CDR3 is 14 residues. For the CDR3, the DNA is TGTGCCAACGCCCTAGGGGGTAGCACAGATACGCAGTATTTT. It translates to CANALGGSTDTQYF.

The chain links TRBV28 to TRBJ1-4; TRBD1 might be the D (5 bases). The V gene's germline CDR1 is MDHEN and CDR2 SYDVKM. The CDR3 covers 13 residues. V was shortened by 3 bases and J by 10 bases, with 12 bases between the two germline ends. As DNA, the CDR3 is TGTGCCAGCAGTTTGCCAGGGTACGGAAAACTGTTTTTT. It translates to CASSLPGYGKLFF.

This chain joins TRBV28 and TRBJ2-1, with TRBD2 as a possible D gene (5 bases). The CDR3 extends over 16 amino acids. Trimming stripped 5 bases from V and 5 bases from J, with 19 bases between. Germline CDR1 and CDR2: MDHEN and SYDVKM. The CDR3: CASSHAGLGRNNEQFF. The DNA of the CDR3 is TGTGCCAGCAGTCATGCGGGTCTAGGACGTAACAATGAGCAGTTCTTC.

This chain connects TRBV15 to TRBJ1-6; no clear D gene. There are 16 residues in the CDR3. Germline V lookup: CDR1 LNHNV, CDR2 YYDKDF (reference sequence). Trimming removed 0 bases at V and 4 bases at J, with 10 bases between. The CDR3 sequence is CATSRDLTVYNSPLHF. CDR3 DNA sequence: TGTGCCACCAGCAGAGATCTAACAGTTTATAATTCACCCCTCCACTTT.

The gene calls are TRBV16 and TRBJ1-3; D unresolved. This CDR3 region has 16 residues. V was shortened by 0 bases and J by 0 bases, with 9 bases between the two germline ends. Looked up from germline, CDR1 is KGHSY and CDR2 is FQNENV. The CDR3 spells CASSQSSRSSGNTIYF. The CDR3 nucleotides are TGTGCCAGCAGCCAATCCAGCAGGAGCTCTGGAAACACCATATATTTT.

The chain uses TRBV5-5 and TRBJ2-7; 8 bases are a match to TRBD1. After removal of 4 bases from V and 2 bases from J, the junction contained 8 bases not matched to a gene. The CDR3 has 15 residues. CDR1 is SGHKS and CDR2 is YYEKEE in the germline V gene (reference sequence). CDR3 DNA sequence: TGTGCCAGCAGCCCCGGGACAGGTGGAACCTACGAGCAGTACTTC. This translates into CASSPGTGGTYEQYF.

The chain joins TRBV3-1 (or the pseudogene TRBV3-2) to TRBJ2-3; 7 nucleotides match TRBD1. The CDR3 is 14 residues long. From germline, CDR1 is LGHDT and CDR2 YNNKEL (reference sequence). V shed 4 bases and J 5 bases; nucleotides not matched to a gene: 6. The CDR3 region has the DNA TGTGCCAGCAGCCGAGGGGGCGCGGGAGATACGCAGTATTTT. Translating gives CASSRGGAGDTQYF.